This T cell receptor (beta chain) was recorded in a study of spatial heterogeneity in lung cancer. By frequency in the sample, this clonotype is medium-sized (0.01 to 0.1%). Every TCR cDNA molecule carried a tag that served as a unique molecular identifier. One entry per CDR3 protein, called by TCRdb with MiXCR from the 5' RACE reads. This table holds 7,500 to 10,000 distinct CDR3 sequences, about 25% found once. V dropped 2 bases and J dropped 5 bases, with 11 bases sitting between them. CDR1 and CDR2 from the germline V gene are MDHEN and SYDVKM. The CDR3 is 14 amino acids. The time point: blood at routine non-recurrence follow-up after resection.

Source: PBMCs, taken at follow-up. The clonotype originates from a female donor with early-stage non-small cell lung cancer. V is TRBV28 and J is TRBJ2-3; D is unresolved. CDR3 nucleotide sequence: TGTGCCAGCAGTTTAACCGGGCCACAAGATACGCAGTATTTT. It translates to CASSLTGPQDTQYF.